The 21 T cell receptor beta chains below come from one sample, sequenced in a study of cytomegalovirus exposure and HLA in healthy donors. The study ran its PCR with 60 Vbeta and 13 Jbeta primers. Assay: immunoSEQ multiplex PCR; the TCRdb copy retains only in-frame clones and omits some. This sample yields fewer than 200,000 clones, of which around a tenth are seen a single time; 1% to 1.5% belongs to the top ten. Sequencing was carried out using PBMCs. Source of these receptors: a woman aged 25 to 39 in good health and CMV-seropositive.

The chain employs TRBV29-1 and TRBJ2-1; D gene ambiguous. The CDR3 extends over 11 amino acids. The V end was cut by 5 bases, the J end by 5 bases, with 7 bases between. Germline CDR1 is SQVTM and CDR2 is ANQGSEA. The CDR3, as DNA: TGCAGCGTTCCTAACGACAATGAGCAGTTCTTC. Encoded protein: CSVPNDNEQFF.

This clone was seen a handful of times. The gene calls are TRBV7-2 and TRBJ2-3; the match to TRBD2 covers 8 bases. With V trimmed by 4 bases and J by 2 bases, 5 bases remained unmatched. CDR3 length equals 15 residues. Germline assignment: CDR1 SGHTA and CDR2 FQGNSA. CDR3 amino acids: CASSYSGTLTDTQYF. The CDR3 bases are TGTGCCAGCAGCTATAGCGGGACACTCACAGATACGCAGTATTTT.

This clone was detected only a few times. The chain has TRBV6-6 and TRBJ2-5; 8 bases line up with TRBD1. From germline, CDR1 is MNHNY and CDR2 SVGAGI (reference sequence). With 10 bases clipped from V and 6 bases from J, the junction kept 10 bases outside the gene matches. The CDR3 runs 13 residues. The CDR3 protein is CATTGVHGKTQYF. For the CDR3, the DNA is TGTGCCACGACAGGGGTTCACGGGAAGACCCAGTACTTC.

This clone came up a few times. V gene TRBV9 combines with J gene TRBJ1-2; possible D gene TRBD1, 6 bases. The germline V gene encodes CDR1 SGDLS and CDR2 YYNGEE. Trimming pared 0 bases from V and 3 bases from J, leaving 6 bases between. CDR3 length equals 13 residues. As DNA, the CDR3 is TGTGCCAGCAGCGTAGACAGGGACTATGGCTACACCTTC. Translation: CASSVDRDYGYTF. The entire variable domain, with the rest obtained from reference TRBV9 and TRBJ1-2, is as follows: DSGVTQTPKHLITATGQRVTLRCSPRSGDLSVYWYQQSLDQGLQFLIQYYNGEERAKGNILERFSAQQFPDLHSELNLSSLELGDSALYFCASSVDRDYGYTFGSGTRLTVV.

This chain uses TRBV14 with TRBJ2-2; the D is unclear. Germline V gives CDR1 SGHDN, CDR2 FVKESK. Trimming removed 6 bases at V and 3 bases at J, with 8 bases between. This CDR3 region has 13 residues. This CDR3 is CASRRQDTGELFF. The CDR3 DNA reads TGTGCCAGCAGAAGACAAGACACCGGGGAGCTGTTTTTT.

DNA of the CDR3: TGTGCCAGCAGTGAAGGCACAGGCCTCAACACTGAAGCTTTCTTT. It specifies CASSEGTGLNTEAFF. The chain recombines TRBV6-1 with TRBJ1-1; TRBD1 might be the D (5 bases). Germline loops: CDR1 MNHNS, CDR2 SASEGT. The CDR3 length is 15 residues. V was trimmed by 1 base and J by 2 bases, leaving 11 bases between them.

The CDR3 spells CASTPRGGTEAFF. DNA of the CDR3: TGTGCCAGCACGCCCCGGGGGGGCACTGAAGCTTTCTTT. The rearrangement joins TRBV7-2 to TRBJ1-1; tentative D call: TRBD1 (5 bases). Trimming stripped 7 bases from V and 4 bases from J, with 13 bases between. The CDR3 extends over 13 amino acids. Germline CDR1 and CDR2: SGHTA and FQGNSA.

The chain carries TRBV6-1 and TRBJ2-1, with 9 positions matching TRBD1. J lost 4 bases, V lost 0 bases, and 4 bases had no gene match. Per the germline V gene, CDR1 is MNHNS and CDR2 is SASEGT. The CDR3 is 16 amino acids. DNA of the CDR3: TGTGCCAGCAGTGAAGCGGGACAGGGAAGGTACAATGAGCAGTTCTTC. It codes for CASSEAGQGRYNEQFF.

The rearrangement links TRBV7-8 to TRBJ2-1; 7 bases map to TRBD2. V shed 0 bases, J shed 0 bases, and the junction held 5 bases outside the gene matches. The CDR3 runs 17 residues. Germline V gene data show CDR1 as SGHVS and CDR2 as FQNEAQ. The CDR3 DNA reads TGTGCCAGCAGCTTAGCCCTGGGGGGGAGCTCCTACAATGAGCAGTTCTTC. Residues: CASSLALGGSSYNEQFF.

The table lists this clone with a few counts. This rearrangement joins TRBV20-1 to TRBJ1-2, with D perhaps matching TRBD1 (5 bases). V was shortened by 6 bases and J by 8 bases, with 13 bases between the two germline ends. The CDR3 runs 11 residues. CDR1 is DFQATT and CDR2 is SNEGSKA in the germline V gene (reference sequence). This chain's CDR3 is CSAPGRAGYTF. The CDR3 coding sequence is TGCAGTGCCCCCGGCAGGGCCGGCTACACCTTC.

The CDR3 DNA reads as TGTGCCAGCAGCGCCGGACTAGCGAGTCACAATGAGCAGTTCTTC. Protein sequence: CASSAGLASHNEQFF. V is TRBV9 and J is TRBJ2-1; 9 nucleotides match TRBD2. Looked up from germline, CDR1 is SGDLS and CDR2 is YYNGEE. V gave up 3 bases and J gave up 5 bases; unmatched junction bases: 6. This CDR3 region has 15 residues.

The chain joins TRBV14 to TRBJ2-2, with 13 bases fitting TRBD2. With V trimmed by 4 bases and J by 7 bases, 9 bases remained unmatched. Germline V gives CDR1 SGHDN, CDR2 FVKESK. This CDR3 has 17 amino acids. CDR3 DNA: TGTGCCAGCAGCCTAGGACTAGCGGGAGTCTGGGGCGGGGAGCTGTTTTTT. Amino acid sequence: CASSLGLAGVWGGELFF.

The CDR3 reads CASSSSFTGELFF. The CDR3 DNA reads as TGTGCCAGCAGCTCCTCCTTCACCGGGGAGCTGTTTTTT. The chain has TRBV7-6 and TRBJ2-2, with D hard to call. Germline V gene sequence: CDR1 SGHVS, CDR2 FNYEAQ. V was pared by 4 bases and J by 4 bases, with 7 bases between. The CDR3 has 13 residues.

Only a few counts were recorded for this clone. This chain joins TRBV18 and TRBJ2-7, with 10 bases lining up with TRBD1. The J segment lost 1 base and the V segment lost 5 bases, leaving 5 bases of the junction unmatched. The CDR3 consists of 15 residues. Per the germline V gene, CDR1 is KGHSH and CDR2 is LQKENI. The CDR3 nucleotides are TGTGCCAGCTCAAGACCGGGACAGGGGTCCTACGAGCAGTACTTC. Translation gives CASSRPGQGSYEQYF.

This sequence joins TRBV30 and TRBJ1-1; possibly TRBD1 for D (6 bases). The CDR3 has 11 amino acids. Trimming took 3 bases from V and 8 from J, leaving 10 bases between them. From germline, CDR1 is GTSNPN and CDR2 SVGIG (reference sequence). The CDR3 region is CAWRFGTEAFF. The CDR3 DNA follows: TGTGCCTGGAGGTTCGGGACAGAAGCTTTCTTT. The entire variable domain, with the rest obtained from reference TRBV30 and TRBJ1-1, is as follows: SQTIHQWPATLVQPVGSPLSLECTVEGTSNPNLYWYRQAAGRGLQLLFYSVGIGQISSEVPQNLSASRPQDRQFILSSKKLLLSDSGFYLCAWRFGTEAFFGQGTRLTVV.

V is TRBV2 and J is TRBJ1-1, with 9 positions matching TRBD1. This CDR3 comprises 13 residues. Germline lookup yields CDR1 SNHLY and CDR2 FYNNEI. The ends lost 5 bases at V and 7 bases at J; junction bases unmatched: 5. Here the CDR3 reads CASSSGTGLEAFF. As DNA, the CDR3 is TGTGCCAGCAGTTCCGGGACAGGGCTTGAAGCTTTCTTT. Variable domain in full (rest from reference TRBV2 and TRBJ1-1): EPEVTQTPSHQVTQMGQEVILRCVPISNHLYFYWYRQILGQKVEFLVSFYNNEISEKSEIFDDQFSVERPDGSNFTLKIRSTKLEDSAMYFCASSSGTGLEAFFGQGTRLTVV.

This clone occurred a few times. The chain combines TRBV5-8 with TRBJ1-1; D remains ambiguous. The germline V gene encodes CDR1 SGHTS and CDR2 YDEGEE. The CDR3 covers 16 residues. V was shortened by 5 bases and J by 1 base, with 18 bases between the two germline ends. The CDR3 protein is CASSKISGWQNTEAFF. For the CDR3, the DNA is TGTGCCAGCAGTAAGATATCGGGGTGGCAGAACACTGAAGCTTTCTTT. The variable domain in full, with the rest retrieved from reference TRBV5-8 and TRBJ1-1, is EAGVTQSPTHLIKTRGQQATLRCSPISGHTSVYWYQQALGLGLQFLLWYDEGEERNRGNFPPRFSGRQFPNYSSELNVNALELEDSALYLCASSKISGWQNTEAFFGQGTRLTVV.

This clone was found a few times. The rearrangement links TRBV2 to TRBJ2-5, with 10 positions matching TRBD2. The CDR3 totals 13 residues. Unmatched junction bases numbered 4, after V lost 8 bases and J lost 4 bases. From germline, CDR1 is SNHLY and CDR2 FYNNEI. DNA for the CDR3: TGTGCCAGCGGAAGACTAGCGGGAGAGACCCAGTACTTC. It yields the protein CASGRLAGETQYF.

This clone was seen only a few times. The chain combines TRBV30 with TRBJ1-5; a possible D gene is TRBD1 (6 bases). In germline, CDR1 is GTSNPN, CDR2 SVGIG (reference sequence). The CDR3 length is 14 residues. The ends were cut back, 4 bases at V and 7 bases at J, with 17 bases in the middle. CDR3 nucleotide sequence: TGTGCCTGGAAAGATAAGGCAGGGGAACAGCCCCAGCATTTT. It specifies CAWKDKAGEQPQHF.

This clone was seen a few times. The chain couples TRBV5-6 to TRBJ2-5, with a possible D match to TRBD1 (5 bases). The V and J ends lost 3 bases and 7 bases respectively, with 7 bases between them. Germline CDR1 SGHDT, CDR2 YYEEEE. The CDR3 contains 11 residues. CDR3 DNA: TGTGCCAGCAGCTGGGGCGGGACCCAGTACTTC. Translating it yields CASSWGGTQYF. Full variable domain (outside the CDR3, taken from reference TRBV5-6 and TRBJ2-5): DAGVTQSPTHLIKTRGQQVTLRCSPKSGHDTVSWYQQALGQGPQFIFQYYEEEERQRGNFPDRFSGHQFPNYSSELNVNALLLGDSALYLCASSWGGTQYFGPGTRLLVL.

This clone was counted a few times. CDR3 sequence (DNA): TGTGCCAGCATCCCCCCTGGGACAGCTGGTGGCTACACCTTC. Translating gives CASIPPGTAGGYTF. This sequence joins TRBV7-6 and TRBJ1-2; 7 positions match TRBD1. Germline V lookup: CDR1 SGHVS, CDR2 FNYEAQ. With V trimmed by 7 bases and J by 7 bases, 12 bases remained unmatched. This CDR3 is 14 amino acids long.